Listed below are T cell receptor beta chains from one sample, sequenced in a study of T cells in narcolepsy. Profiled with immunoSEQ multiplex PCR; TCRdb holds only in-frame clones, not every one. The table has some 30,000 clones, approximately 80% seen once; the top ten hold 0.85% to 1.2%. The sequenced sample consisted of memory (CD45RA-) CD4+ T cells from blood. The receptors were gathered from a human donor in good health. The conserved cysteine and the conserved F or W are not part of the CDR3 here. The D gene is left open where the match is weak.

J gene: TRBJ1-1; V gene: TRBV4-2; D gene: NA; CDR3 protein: ASSHLGPANRDTEAF
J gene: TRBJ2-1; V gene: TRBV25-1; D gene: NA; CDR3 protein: ASSEGGSTTYNEQF
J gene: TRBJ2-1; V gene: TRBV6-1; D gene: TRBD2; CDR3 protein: ASRLAGGPSEQF
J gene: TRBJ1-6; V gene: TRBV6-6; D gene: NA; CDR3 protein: ASRPTGMTAPLH
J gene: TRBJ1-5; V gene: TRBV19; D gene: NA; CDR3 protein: ASQGGRLNQPQH
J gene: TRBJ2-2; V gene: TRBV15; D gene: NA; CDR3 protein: ATSRDRNTGELF
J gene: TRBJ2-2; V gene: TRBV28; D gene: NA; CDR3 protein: ASNGGFNTGELF
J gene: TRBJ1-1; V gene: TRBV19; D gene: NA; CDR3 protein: ASSLMGRRLNTEAF
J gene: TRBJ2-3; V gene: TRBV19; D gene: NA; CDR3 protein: ASSMTRVNTDTQY
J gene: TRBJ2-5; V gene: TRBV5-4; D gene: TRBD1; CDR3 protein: ASSSTGGEETQY
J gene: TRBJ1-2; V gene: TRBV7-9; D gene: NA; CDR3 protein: ASSLQGLLGYGYT
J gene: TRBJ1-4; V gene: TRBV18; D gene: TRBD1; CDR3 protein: ASSLTHQGAREKLF
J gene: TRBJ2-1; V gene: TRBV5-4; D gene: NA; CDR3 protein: ASSDPEQSNEQF
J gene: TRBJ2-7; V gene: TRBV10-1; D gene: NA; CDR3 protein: ASSDEPYEQY
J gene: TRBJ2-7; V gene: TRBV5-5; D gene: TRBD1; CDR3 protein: ASSLGQGAFYEQY